A selection of T cell receptor beta chains follows, all from one sample in a study of regulatory T cells in long-lasting Graves disease. TCRdb analysed the multiplex PCR reads with MiXCR anew, one entry per CDR3 protein. In the table there are roughly 300,000 distinct CDR3 sequences, around 19% of which are singletons. Here the sequenced sample was peripheral blood mononuclear cells (PBMCs), taken when the disease was refractory, from a patient treated with antithyroid drugs. These TCRs come from a female donor with Graves disease. Each CDR3 is given with its conserved first and last residue. A D gene is named only where the DNA matches it firmly. For some rows the clone size is stated as once, few or many, or as a class when expanded; others skip it.

D: NA; V: TRBV7-9; J: TRBJ2-5; size: many; CDR3: CASSPLAVLGETQYF; DNA: TGTGCCAGCAGCCCCTTAGCGGTCCTGGGCGAGACCCAGTACTTC
D: NA; V: TRBV27; J: TRBJ2-2; size: NA; CDR3: CASRGGWGLAGELFF; DNA: TGTGCCAGCAGGGGGGGCTGGGGGTTAGCCGGGGAGCTGTTTTTT
D: NA; V: TRBV6-5; J: TRBJ1-2; size: many; CDR3: CASSYSGGQGYTF; DNA: TGTGCCAGCAGTTACTCTGGCGGACAAGGCTACACCTTC
D: NA; V: TRBV11-2; J: TRBJ1-1; size: NA; CDR3: CASSQFRLVGRGGTEAFF; DNA: TGTGCCAGCAGCCAATTTCGGCTTGTAGGTCGGGGCGGCACTGAAGCTTTCTTT
D: NA; V: TRBV18; J: TRBJ1-2; size: few; CDR3: CASSPIAGPLNYGYTF; DNA: TGTGCCAGCTCTCCAATTGCAGGGCCCCTAAACTATGGCTACACCTTC
D: TRBD1; V: TRBV11-2; J: TRBJ1-4; size: many; CDR3: CASSLEHRQGLEKLFF; DNA: TGTGCCAGCAGCTTAGAACATCGACAGGGACTTGAAAAACTGTTTTTT
D: TRBD1; V: TRBV6-1; J: TRBJ1-5; size: NA; CDR3: CASSPDRFYNQPQHF; DNA: TGTGCCAGCAGCCCGGACAGGTTTTACAATCAGCCCCAGCATTTT
D: NA; V: TRBV30; J: TRBJ1-1; size: many; CDR3: CAWSPTTREAFF; DNA: TGTGCCTGGAGTCCCACTACCCGTGAAGCTTTCTTT
D: NA; V: TRBV11-2; J: TRBJ2-7; size: many; CDR3: CASSAIRGVYEQYF; DNA: TGTGCCAGCAGCGCTATCAGGGGGGTCTACGAGCAGTACTTC
D: TRBD1; V: TRBV6-1; J: TRBJ2-2; size: few; CDR3: CASKRKPGQGSTGELFF; DNA: TGTGCCAGCAAAAGAAAACCGGGACAGGGTAGCACCGGGGAGCTGTTTTTT
D: TRBD2; V: TRBV4-1; J: TRBJ2-4; size: NA; CDR3: CASSQPTRGDGNIQYF; DNA: TGCGCCAGCAGCCAACCGACTCGGGGGGATGGAAACATTCAGTACTTC
D: NA; V: TRBV20-1; J: TRBJ1-6; size: once; CDR3: CSARSAGLNSPLHF; DNA: TGCAGCGCTCGTTCGGCAGGGCTGAATTCACCCCTCCACTTT
D: TRBD1; V: TRBV15; J: TRBJ1-4; size: once; CDR3: CATSTRRTGTRNEKLFF; DNA: TGTGCCACCAGCACCCGGCGGACAGGGACTCGAAATGAAAAACTGTTTTTT
D: NA; V: TRBV29-1; J: TRBJ1-2; size: many; CDR3: CSVVVNYGYTF; DNA: TGCAGCGTTGTGGTAAACTATGGCTACACCTTC
D: NA; V: TRBV3-1; J: TRBJ2-5; size: many; CDR3: CASSQGRYQETQYF; DNA: TGTGCCAGCAGCCAAGGGCGGTACCAAGAGACCCAGTACTTC
D: TRBD1; V: TRBV20-1; J: TRBJ2-7; size: NA; CDR3: CSANPIGTVLPHEQYF; DNA: TGCAGTGCTAACCCGATCGGGACAGTCCTTCCCCACGAGCAGTACTTC
D: TRBD1; V: TRBV12-3/TRBV12-4; J: TRBJ1-3; size: NA; CDR3: CASTIDRGTGNTIYF; DNA: TGTGCCAGCACTATCGACAGGGGAACTGGAAACACCATATATTTT
D: NA; V: TRBV4-1; J: TRBJ1-4; size: few; CDR3: CASSQRRTNEKLFF; DNA: TGCGCCAGCAGCCAGCGACGGACTAATGAAAAACTGTTTTTT
D: TRBD2; V: TRBV10-1; J: TRBJ2-2; size: NA; CDR3: CASTKLAGGPSTTGELFF; DNA: TGCGCCAGCACTAAACTAGCGGGAGGGCCCTCGACCACCGGGGAGCTGTTTTTT
D: NA; V: TRBV6-1; J: TRBJ1-5; size: few; CDR3: CASSRVGTSPNQPQHF; DNA: TGTGCCAGCAGTCGAGTAGGGACTAGTCCCAATCAGCCCCAGCATTTT
D: TRBD2; V: TRBV20-1; J: TRBJ2-1; size: NA; CDR3: CSASGLAVQQFF; DNA: TGCAGTGCTAGCGGACTAGCCGTACAGCAGTTCTTC
D: TRBD2; V: TRBV19; J: TRBJ2-1; size: NA; CDR3: CASSPTSGGYNEQFF; DNA: TGTGCCAGTAGTCCGACTAGCGGGGGCTACAATGAGCAGTTCTTC
D: NA; V: TRBV2; J: TRBJ2-7; size: many; CDR3: CASSDVQVSYEQYF; DNA: TGTGCCAGCAGTGATGTACAGGTCTCCTACGAGCAGTACTTC
D: NA; V: TRBV5-1; J: TRBJ1-4; size: NA; CDR3: CASSLVGINEKLFF; DNA: TGCGCCAGCAGCTTGGTGGGGATTAATGAAAAACTGTTTTTT
D: TRBD1; V: TRBV28; J: TRBJ2-2; size: NA; CDR3: CASHSSAQQGFRELFF; DNA: TGTGCCAGCCACTCATCCGCACAACAGGGGTTCAGGGAGCTGTTTTTT
D: NA; V: TRBV7-9; J: TRBJ2-7; size: many; CDR3: CASSLYGGLNEQYF; DNA: TGTGCCAGCAGCTTATACGGAGGTCTGAACGAGCAGTACTTC
D: TRBD2; V: TRBV10-3; J: TRBJ2-7; size: NA; CDR3: CAISAGLAAYEQYF; DNA: TGTGCCATCAGTGCCGGACTAGCGGCCTACGAGCAGTACTTC
D: NA; V: TRBV30; J: TRBJ1-1; size: NA; CDR3: CAWSARIGSSTEAFF; DNA: TGTGCCTGGAGTGCCAGGATCGGTAGTTCCACTGAAGCTTTCTTT
D: NA; V: TRBV7-2; J: TRBJ2-2; size: many; CDR3: CASSLEGGELFF; DNA: TGTGCCAGCAGCTTAGAGGGCGGGGAGCTGTTTTTT
D: NA; V: TRBV4-3; J: TRBJ1-4; size: NA; CDR3: CASSQEGGGYEKLFF; DNA: TGCGCCAGCAGCCAAGAGGGAGGAGGGTACGAAAAACTGTTTTTT
D: NA; V: TRBV7-9; J: TRBJ2-3; size: NA; CDR3: CASSPSPWFKRALADTQYF; DNA: TGTGCCAGCAGCCCTAGCCCCTGGTTCAAGCGGGCTTTAGCAGATACGCAGTATTTT
D: NA; V: TRBV4-3; J: TRBJ1-6; size: NA; CDR3: CASSQDAGAANNSPLHF; DNA: TGCGCCAGCAGCCAAGATGCCGGGGCAGCAAATAATTCACCCCTCCACTTT
D: NA; V: TRBV6-1; J: TRBJ2-5; size: many; CDR3: CASSSPKKGGGRETQYF; DNA: TGTGCCAGCAGCTCCCCTAAAAAAGGGGGTGGGAGAGAGACCCAGTACTTC
D: NA; V: TRBV19; J: TRBJ1-4; size: few; CDR3: CASSMARGGNEKLFF; DNA: TGTGCCAGTAGTATGGCCCGGGGAGGTAATGAAAAACTGTTTTTT
D: NA; V: TRBV5-1; J: TRBJ1-1; size: many; CDR3: CASSSRPRSTEAFF; DNA: TGCGCCAGCAGCTCACGTCCGCGGAGCACTGAAGCTTTCTTT
D: NA; V: TRBV28; J: TRBJ1-5; size: many; CDR3: CASSTQTLGSNQPQHF; DNA: TGTGCCAGCAGTACCCAAACCTTGGGGAGCAATCAGCCCCAGCATTTT
D: TRBD2; V: TRBV5-1; J: TRBJ2-7; size: NA; CDR3: CASRGGGGPSGSYEQYF; DNA: TGCGCCAGCAGGGGCGGGGGAGGGCCGTCGGGATCCTACGAGCAGTACTTC
D: NA; V: TRBV4-3; J: TRBJ2-5; size: few; CDR3: CASSQDHSIGATQYF; DNA: TGCGCCAGCAGCCAAGATCACTCCATCGGGGCGACCCAGTACTTC
D: TRBD2; V: TRBV4-2; J: TRBJ2-2; size: NA; CDR3: CASSQHITGLAGGELFF; DNA: TGTGCCAGCAGCCAACATATTACGGGACTAGCGGGAGGGGAGCTGTTTTTT